In this sample, the clone carrying this TCR beta chain turned up many times. Its target is not known. This sample stems from a study of T cells after yellow fever vaccination. Study-level background: Some fractions had low cell numbers, and these were prepared with SMART-Seq v4 Ultra Low Input.

A universal primer site and UMIs were added as TCR cDNA was made by 5'RACE template switching. TCRdb called the 5' RACE reads again in MiXCR, with one record for every CDR3 protein. This table has under 80,000 distinct CDR3 sequences, approximately 7.4% appearing once. CDR1 and CDR2 from the germline V gene are SGHTA and FQGNSA. J lost 4 bases, V lost 2 bases, and 3 bases had no gene match. This CDR3 is built from 15 residues. Study results and limitations: Abundant clonotypes from the bulk population could contaminate FACS-sorted repertoires. Secondary responses were weaker yet peaked faster, day 5 versus 15.

The clonotype was recovered from a man aged 30-40 years who received the YFV17D yellow fever vaccine. The chain has TRBV7-2 and TRBJ2-1, with 9 bases matching TRBD2. Sequencing used CD8+ T cells sorted from PBMCs, obtained 15 days after the yellow fever booster vaccination. The CDR3 sequence is CASSLFSGGYNEQFF. The CDR3 DNA reads TGTGCCAGCAGCTTATTTAGCGGGGGTTACAATGAGCAGTTCTTC.